The next 13 T cell receptor beta chains were all read from a single sample in a study of STAT5B mutations in CD4+ large granular lymphocyte leukemia. Method: immunoSEQ multiplex PCR; TCRdb's copy keeps in-frame clones and lacks some. The sample records approximately 20,000 clones, about 80% being singletons. Sequencing used CD4+ T cells from blood buffy coats. Every receptor here comes from a human donor in good health.

The genes are TRBV2 and TRBJ2-3; D not certain. Germline V gene sequence: CDR1 SNHLY, CDR2 FYNNEI. V gave up 2 bases and J gave up 3 bases, with 6 bases separating them. This CDR3 is built from 13 residues. As DNA, the CDR3 is TGTGCCAGCAGTGAATCTAGGACAGATACGCAGTATTTT. Amino acids: CASSESRTDTQYF.

The V gene is TRBV28, the J gene TRBJ2-3, with TRBD1 matching over 12 bases. The CDR3 is made up of 14 amino acids. The germline gives CDR1 MDHEN, CDR2 SYDVKM. J gave up 8 bases and V 6 bases, and 6 bases lay outside the gene matches. CDR3 in amino acids: CASRGTGGPSTQYF. The CDR3 DNA reads TGTGCCAGCAGGGGGACAGGGGGCCCCTCTACGCAGTATTTT.

The chain combines TRBV28 with TRBJ2-3; D ambiguous. The germline V gene encodes CDR1 MDHEN and CDR2 SYDVKM. The V end lost 4 bases, the J end lost 6 bases, and 8 bases lay between the germline ends. The CDR3 runs 12 residues. CDR3 coding DNA: TGTGCCAGCAGTTCCGGTGGGGATACGCAGTATTTT. It translates to CASSSGGDTQYF.

The J gene is TRBJ1-2, the V gene TRBV29-1; D uncertain. Germline V gives CDR1 SQVTM, CDR2 ANQGSEA. CDR3 length equals 12 residues. Trimming took off 7 bases at V and 8 bases at J, with 17 bases between the two ends. As DNA, the CDR3 is TGCAGCGCTTCGGACCGTCTAGGAGGCTACACCTTC. Encoded protein: CSASDRLGGYTF.

This chain joins TRBV25-1 and TRBJ1-6; tentatively, D is TRBD1 (5 bases). Germline values: CDR1 MGHDK, CDR2 SYGVNS. The CDR3 length is 15 residues. The V end was cut by 1 base, the J end by 9 bases, with 13 bases between. The CDR3 spells CASSELRGASSPLHF. CDR3 coding DNA: TGTGCCAGCAGTGAATTGAGGGGCGCATCTTCACCCCTCCACTTT.

The genes are TRBV7-2 and TRBJ2-7; D unclear. The CDR3 spans 14 residues. V was shortened by 2 bases and J by 5 bases, with 13 bases between the two germline ends. Germline V gives CDR1 SGHTA, CDR2 FQGNSA. CDR3 coding DNA: TGTGCCAGCAGCTTAACTACCTTCTTGAACGAGCAGTACTTC. The encoded protein is CASSLTTFLNEQYF.

V gene TRBV2 combines with J gene TRBJ2-7; D uncertain. This CDR3 is 13 amino acids long. Germline V gene sequence: CDR1 SNHLY, CDR2 FYNNEI. Trimming removed 6 bases from V and 6 bases from J, with 15 bases in between. DNA for the CDR3: TGTGCCAGCAGCTCGAAAAAATATAGCGAGCAGTACTTC. It specifies CASSSKKYSEQYF.

This chain connects TRBV5-6 to TRBJ2-3, with TRBD1 matching 8 bases. The junction had 13 bases not matched to a gene; V was cut back by 4 bases and J by 6 bases. CDR3 size: 16 residues. Germline V gene sequence: CDR1 SGHDT, CDR2 YYEEEE. In DNA, the CDR3 is TGTGCCAGCAGCCGCCTGGACAGGGTGTACACGGATACGCAGTATTTT. It specifies CASSRLDRVYTDTQYF.

The gene calls are TRBV4-3 and TRBJ2-5; D gene uncertain. V lost 0 bases and J lost 4, with 6 bases in between. The V gene's germline CDR1 is LGHNA and CDR2 YSLEER. This CDR3 spans 13 amino acids. The CDR3 sequence: CASSQDFGETQYF. CDR3 sequence (DNA): TGCGCCAGCAGCCAAGATTTTGGAGAGACCCAGTACTTC.

This clone was seen a handful of times. The chain combines TRBV30 with TRBJ2-6, with D tentatively TRBD1 (5 bases). Germline lookup yields CDR1 GTSNPN and CDR2 SVGIG (reference sequence). The CDR3 runs 15 residues. Trimming cost V 4 bases and J 2 bases, with 12 bases left between them. The CDR3 region has the DNA TGTGCCTGGAAAGGGGTGGAACCTGGGGCCAACGTCCTGACTTTC. This gives the protein CAWKGVEPGANVLTF.

In its sample, this clone was seen once. The genes are TRBV29-1 and TRBJ2-5; D possibly uses TRBD1 or TRBD2 (6 bases each). From germline, CDR1 is SQVTM and CDR2 ANQGSEA. This CDR3 has 15 residues. Trimming pared 1 base from V and 5 bases from J, leaving 17 bases between. Here the CDR3 DNA reads TGCAGCGTTGAAGGGCCAGGACGAGGGGGGGAGACCCAGTACTTC. This encodes CSVEGPGRGGETQYF.

The CDR3 loop reads CASSEPNEEKLFF. CDR3 coding DNA: TGTGCCAGCAGCGAGCCGAATGAAGAAAAACTGTTTTTT. J is TRBJ1-4 and V is TRBV7-6; D is ambiguous. CDR1 and CDR2 (germline): SGHVS, FNYEAQ. Trimming shortened V by 5 bases and J by 8 bases, and 12 bases separated the two germline ends. The CDR3 covers 13 residues.

J is TRBJ2-3 and V is TRBV5-4, with D hard to call. Germline V lookup: CDR1 SGHNT, CDR2 YYREEE (reference sequence). Trimming took off 4 bases at V and 4 bases at J, with 10 bases between the two ends. The CDR3 totals 13 residues. CDR3 loop: CASSVLTSDTQYF. In nucleotides, the CDR3 is TGTGCCAGCAGCGTGCTGACATCAGATACGCAGTATTTT.